The rows below give T cell receptor beta chains drawn from one sample of a study of blood T cell repertoires in COVID-19. Sequencing was performed with immunoSEQ multiplex PCR; in TCRdb, only in-frame clones are kept and a portion is missing. The sample has approximately 120,000 clones, about 79% seen once; the top ten hold around a third. Sequencing input: peripheral blood. These receptors came from a man aged 40-50 years with active or convalescent COVID-19. Both conserved end residues are trimmed from each CDR3. Fields, in order: J gene, V gene, CDR3 protein.

TRBJ1-1 TRBV7-8 ASSLGHLNTEAF
TRBJ1-5 TRBV6-5 ASPGYNQPQH
TRBJ1-3 TRBV5-1 ASSLGQQSGNTIY
TRBJ2-5 TRBV6-2/TRBV6-3 ASSYSSEETQY
TRBJ1-1 TRBV6-2/TRBV6-3 ASSYSSSRSALAF
TRBJ2-3 TRBV6-6 ASSRVQGVKTDTQY
TRBJ2-4 TRBV9 ASSVGTEGKNIQY
TRBJ1-1 TRBV20-1 SARGREAF
TRBJ2-1 TRBV4-1 ASSLYRAGDYNEQF
TRBJ2-5 TRBV5-5 ASSPRGETQY
TRBJ2-5 TRBV10-3 AISEPGAGAQETQY
TRBJ2-7 TRBV4-3 ASSQDISDSYEQY